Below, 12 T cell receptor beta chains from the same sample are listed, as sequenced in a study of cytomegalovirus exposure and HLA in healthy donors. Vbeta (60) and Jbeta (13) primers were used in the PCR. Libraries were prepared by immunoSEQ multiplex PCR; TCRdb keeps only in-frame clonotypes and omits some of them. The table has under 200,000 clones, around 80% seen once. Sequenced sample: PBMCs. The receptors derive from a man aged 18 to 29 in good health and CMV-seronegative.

This chain's CDR3 is CASITAASSSYEQYF. The DNA of the CDR3 is TGTGCCAGCATCACCGCGGCCTCGAGCTCCTACGAGCAGTACTTC. V and J are TRBV6-1 and TRBJ2-7; D gene unclear. CDR1 is MNHNS, CDR2 SASEGT, per germline. With 7 bases removed from V and 0 bases from J, the gap between germline ends came to 16 bases. There are 15 residues in the CDR3.

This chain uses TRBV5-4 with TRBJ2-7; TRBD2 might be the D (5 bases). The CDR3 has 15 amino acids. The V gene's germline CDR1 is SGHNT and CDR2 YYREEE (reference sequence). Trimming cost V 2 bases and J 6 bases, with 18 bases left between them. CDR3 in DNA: TGTGCCAGCAGCTTCCTGCCTGGACCCGAGGGCGAGCAGTACTTC. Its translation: CASSFLPGPEGEQYF.

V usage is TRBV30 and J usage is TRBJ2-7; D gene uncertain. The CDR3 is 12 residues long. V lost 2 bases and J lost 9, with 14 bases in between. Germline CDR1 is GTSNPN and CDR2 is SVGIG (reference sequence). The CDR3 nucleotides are TGTGCCTGGAGTTCCTCAAGCCTTGGGCAGTACTTC. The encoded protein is CAWSSSSLGQYF.

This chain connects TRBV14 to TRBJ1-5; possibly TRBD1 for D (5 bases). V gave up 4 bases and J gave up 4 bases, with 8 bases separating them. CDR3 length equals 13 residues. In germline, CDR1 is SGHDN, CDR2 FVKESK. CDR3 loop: CASSPGLNQPQHF. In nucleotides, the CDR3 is TGTGCCAGCAGCCCAGGGCTAAATCAGCCCCAGCATTTT.

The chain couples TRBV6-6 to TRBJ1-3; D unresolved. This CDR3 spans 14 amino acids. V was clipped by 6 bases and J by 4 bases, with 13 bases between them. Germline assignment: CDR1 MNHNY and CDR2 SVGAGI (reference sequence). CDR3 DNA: TGTGCCAGCAGCTCGGGAGGGAGGGGAAACACCATATATTTT. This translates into CASSSGGRGNTIYF.

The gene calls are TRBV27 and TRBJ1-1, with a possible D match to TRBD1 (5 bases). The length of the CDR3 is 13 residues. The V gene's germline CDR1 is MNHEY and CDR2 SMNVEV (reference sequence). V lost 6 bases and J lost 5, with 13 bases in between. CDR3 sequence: CASRRSAGTEAFF. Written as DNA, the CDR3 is TGTGCCAGCAGGCGCAGTGCAGGGACTGAAGCTTTCTTT.

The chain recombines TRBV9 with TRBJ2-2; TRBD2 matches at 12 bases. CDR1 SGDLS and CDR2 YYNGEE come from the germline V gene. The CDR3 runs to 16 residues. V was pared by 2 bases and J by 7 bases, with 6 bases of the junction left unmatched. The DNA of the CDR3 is TGTGCCAGCAGCGTTTCTAGCGGGAGGGCCGGCGGGGAGCTGTTTTTT. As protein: CASSVSSGRAGGELFF.

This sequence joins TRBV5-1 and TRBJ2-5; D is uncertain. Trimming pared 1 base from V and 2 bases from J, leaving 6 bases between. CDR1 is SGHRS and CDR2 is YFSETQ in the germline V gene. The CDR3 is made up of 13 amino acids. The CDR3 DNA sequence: TGCGCCAGCAGCTTGCGCGGACAAGAGACCCAGTACTTC. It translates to CASSLRGQETQYF.

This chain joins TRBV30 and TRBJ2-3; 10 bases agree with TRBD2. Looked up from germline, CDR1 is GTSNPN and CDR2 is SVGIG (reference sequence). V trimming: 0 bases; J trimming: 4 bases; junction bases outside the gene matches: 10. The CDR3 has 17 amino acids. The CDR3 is CAWSVPPSGSYADTQYF. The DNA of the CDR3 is TGTGCCTGGAGTGTACCGCCTAGCGGGAGCTACGCAGATACGCAGTATTTT.

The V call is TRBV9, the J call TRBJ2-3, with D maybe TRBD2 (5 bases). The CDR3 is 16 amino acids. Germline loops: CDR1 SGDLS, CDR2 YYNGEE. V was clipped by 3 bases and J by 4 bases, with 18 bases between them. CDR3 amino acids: CASSASKSRESDTQYF. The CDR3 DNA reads TGTGCCAGCAGCGCCTCTAAATCGAGGGAATCAGATACGCAGTATTTT.

CDR3 nucleotides: TGTGCCAGCGGCCTTGGTGAGCAGTTCTTC. The encoded protein is CASGLGEQFF. The chain recombines TRBV7-9 with TRBJ2-1; D call uncertain. This CDR3 has 10 residues. The V gene lost 8 bases and the J gene lost 9 bases, with 8 bases spanning the gap. Germline CDR1 reads SEHNR; CDR2 reads FQNEAQ (reference sequence).

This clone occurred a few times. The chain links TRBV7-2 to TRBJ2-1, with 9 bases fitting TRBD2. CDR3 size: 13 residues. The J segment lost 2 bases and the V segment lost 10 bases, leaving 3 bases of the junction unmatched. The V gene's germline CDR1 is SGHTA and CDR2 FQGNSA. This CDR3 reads CAITSGPYNEQFF. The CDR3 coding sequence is TGTGCCATCACTAGCGGGCCCTACAATGAGCAGTTCTTC.